This is a list of T cell receptor beta chains from one sample in a study of cytomegalovirus exposure and HLA in healthy donors. Sequenced by immunoSEQ multiplex PCR; TCRdb stores in-frame clones only, minus some. The table has about 130,000 clones, approximately 80% seen once. Sample: PBMCs. The receptor source for this set is a woman in her thirties or forties in good health and CMV-seropositive. The CDR3 runs from the conserved cysteine through the conserved F or W. Fields, in order: J gene, clone size, V gene, D gene, CDR3 DNA, CDR3 protein. The D gene is left open where the match is weak. Size is stated for part of the rows, as once, few or many counts, or as a class when the clone is expanded.

>TRBJ2-7|NA|TRBV7-8|NA
TGTGCCAGCAGCTTAGCTTGGGCCAACTACGAGCAGTACTTC
CASSLAWANYEQYF
>TRBJ1-5|NA|TRBV19|TRBD1
TGTGCCAGTAGTATGCGGGAAATGGGACCCCACAGGGGGCAGCCCCAGCATTTT
CASSMREMGPHRGQPQHF
>TRBJ1-1|NA|TRBV10-3|NA
TGTGCCATCAGTGAACGGCAGGGGAACACTGAAGCTTTCTTT
CAISERQGNTEAFF
>TRBJ2-1|NA|TRBV19|NA
TGTGCCAGTAGTATCGACACGGGAGCCATTGCCAATGAGCAGTTCTTC
CASSIDTGAIANEQFF
>TRBJ2-7|NA|TRBV27|TRBD2
TGTGCCAGCAGGGCTAGCGGATCCTACGAGCAGTACTTC
CASRASGSYEQYF
>TRBJ2-7|NA|TRBV10-3|NA
TGTGCCATCAGTGGCTCCAGCGCCTACGAGCAGTACTTC
CAISGSSAYEQYF
>TRBJ2-7|NA|TRBV19|TRBD2
TGTGCCAGTAGTATAGGTAGCGGGAGCAACTACGAGCAGTACTTC
CASSIGSGSNYEQYF
>TRBJ2-3|NA|TRBV10-3|TRBD2
TGTGCCATCAGTGATAGCGGGGGGGCAGGGGATACGCAGTATTTT
CAISDSGGAGDTQYF
>TRBJ1-2|NA|TRBV5-1|NA
TGCGCCAGCAGCGGAGAGTTCGGAGGCTACACCTTC
CASSGEFGGYTF
>TRBJ2-7|NA|TRBV27|TRBD2
TGTGCCAGCAGTTCACCGTGGACTAGCGGGAGCTCATACGAGCAGTACTTC
CASSSPWTSGSSYEQYF
>TRBJ1-2|NA|TRBV18|NA
TGTGCCAGCTCACCATCCGGGACAAATAACTATGGCTACACCTTC
CASSPSGTNNYGYTF
>TRBJ1-3|NA|TRBV5-1|NA
TGCGCCAGCAGCTCTTCCCAGGGGTCGAACACCATATATTTT
CASSSSQGSNTIYF
>TRBJ1-2|NA|TRBV7-3|TRBD1
TGTGCCAGCAGCTTAACGACCAGGACAGGTTTACCTAACTATGGCTACACCTTC
CASSLTTRTGLPNYGYTF
>TRBJ1-5|NA|TRBV28|NA
TGTGCCAGCAGTTTAGGCTCAGGGGACAATCAGCCCCAGCATTTT
CASSLGSGDNQPQHF
>TRBJ2-5|NA|TRBV5-1|TRBD2
TGCGCCAGCAGCACCGGACTAGCGGGGGTCGGGGGGGAGACCCAGTACTTC
CASSTGLAGVGGETQYF
>TRBJ1-6|NA|TRBV25-1|TRBD1
TGTGCCAGCAGTGAAGGGACAGGGGGCTCTAATTCACCCCTCCACTTT
CASSEGTGGSNSPLHF
>TRBJ1-5|NA|TRBV29-1|TRBD1
TGCAGCGTGCTTGACAGGGTGGACCAGCCCCGGCATTTT
CSVLDRVDQPRHF
>TRBJ1-1|few|TRBV2|NA
TGTGCCAGCGGACGGGAGGCAGGGACGAACACTGAAGCTTTCTTT
CASGREAGTNTEAFF
>TRBJ2-1|NA|TRBV27|TRBD2
TGTGCCAGCCGAAAAGGGCTAGCGGGAGTCGATGAGCAGTTCTTC
CASRKGLAGVDEQFF
>TRBJ2-7|NA|TRBV6-6|TRBD1
TGTGCCAGCAGTACAGGGACAGGGGCTCGCTACGAGCAGTACTTC
CASSTGTGARYEQYF
>TRBJ2-2|once|TRBV19|TRBD1
TGTGCCAGTAGTCCGACAGGGGGCACCGGGGAGCTGTTTTTT
CASSPTGGTGELFF
>TRBJ1-6|few|TRBV19|NA
TGTGCCAGTAGTCAACGGACGGAGGCCTCTAATTCACCCCTCCACTTT
CASSQRTEASNSPLHF
>TRBJ1-1|NA|TRBV6-5|NA
TGTGCCAGCAGACGACACATTAAGACAAGTGAAGCTTTCTTT
CASRRHIKTSEAFF
>TRBJ2-5|NA|TRBV27|TRBD2
TGTGCCAGCAGTTTACGGGGGAGGGCCTTTTGGGAGACCCAGTACTTC
CASSLRGRAFWETQYF
>TRBJ2-2|NA|TRBV5-1|TRBD1
TGCGCCAGCAGTCTGGGGCAGGGGGCCGTCGGGGAGCTGTTTTTT
CASSLGQGAVGELFF
>TRBJ2-7|NA|TRBV10-3|TRBD2
TGTGCCATCAGGGGACTAGCGCCTTACGAGCAGTACTTC
CAIRGLAPYEQYF
>TRBJ1-2|NA|TRBV9|NA
TGTGCCAGCAGCGTTGGGGGGGCGAGAGGCTATGGCTACACCTTC
CASSVGGARGYGYTF
>TRBJ1-2|few|TRBV6-5|NA
TGTGCCAGCAGGATGGGCGGGGGCGCCTATGGCTACACCTTC
CASRMGGGAYGYTF
>TRBJ1-2|few|TRBV5-5|TRBD1
TGTGCCAGCAGCACAACGGGGACAGCCACTAACTATGGCTACACCTTC
CASSTTGTATNYGYTF
>TRBJ2-7|NA|TRBV14|NA
TGTGCCAGCAGCCGAGGGGGGGATAACTACGAGCAGTACTTC
CASSRGGDNYEQYF
>TRBJ1-1|NA|TRBV28|NA
TGTGCCGTAGCCGAAAGTGAAGCTTTCTTT
CAVAESEAFF
>TRBJ2-1|NA|TRBV11-1|NA
TGTGCCAGCAGCCTGCAGGGGGACTTTAATGAGCAGTTCTTC
CASSLQGDFNEQFF
>TRBJ1-1|NA|TRBV10-2|NA
TGCGCCAGCAGTGAGCCGGGGGGGGAGACTGAAGCTTTCTTT
CASSEPGGETEAFF
>TRBJ1-1|NA|TRBV30|TRBD1
TGTGCCTGGAGTGTGGGGGACAGGGGGTTGAGGTGGGGACTTGAAGCTTTCTTT
CAWSVGDRGLRWGLEAFF
>TRBJ2-7|NA|TRBV5-1|TRBD1
TGCGCCAGCAGCTTCTTCACCGGGACAGGCAACGAGCAGTACTTC
CASSFFTGTGNEQYF
>TRBJ1-5|few|TRBV9|TRBD1
TGTGCCAGCAGCCCCGGACAGGGTCGACAGCCCCAGCATTTT
CASSPGQGRQPQHF
>TRBJ2-5|NA|TRBV10-3|NA
TGTGCCATCAGTGGCACAGCCCAAGAGACCCAGTACTTC
CAISGTAQETQYF
>TRBJ1-4|few|TRBV5-8|NA
TGTGCCAGCAGATACAGGAGCCCCGCGAGAACTAATGAAAAACTGTTTTTT
CASRYRSPARTNEKLFF
>TRBJ2-7|NA|TRBV7-2|NA
TGTGCCAGCAGCCCAACCGACGCCCGACAGACCTACGAGCAGTACTTC
CASSPTDARQTYEQYF
>TRBJ1-2|few|TRBV7-2|TRBD1
TGTGCCAGCAGCTTGGGACAGATAACTAACTATGGCTACACCTTC
CASSLGQITNYGYTF
>TRBJ2-2|once|TRBV7-9|TRBD1
TGTGCCAGCAGCTGGGGGACCGGGACAGGGGAAACCGGGGAGCTGTTTTTT
CASSWGTGTGETGELFF
>TRBJ2-3|NA|TRBV9|TRBD2
TGTGCCAGCAGCGTAGAGGAGGGGGTAGCGGGGTCCACAGATACGCAGTATTTT
CASSVEEGVAGSTDTQYF
>TRBJ2-6|NA|TRBV2|NA
TGTGCCAGCAGTGTCTTGTGGGGGCTATCTAGCTCTGGGGCCAACGTCCTGACTTTC
CASSVLWGLSSSGANVLTF
>TRBJ1-1|NA|TRBV27|NA
TGTGCCAGCAGTTCATCCAGGAACACTGAAGCTTTCTTT
CASSSSRNTEAFF
>TRBJ1-5|NA|TRBV2|TRBD1
TGTGCCAGCAGTGTGGGACAGGGGTTTCAGCCCCAGCATTTT
CASSVGQGFQPQHF
>TRBJ2-1|NA|TRBV5-1|NA
TGCGCCAGCAGCTTGGGCGAGGGAGCTTACCGCAATGAGCAGTTCTTC
CASSLGEGAYRNEQFF
>TRBJ2-2|NA|TRBV5-1|NA
TGCGCCAGCAGCTTGGACCCAGGGGCTTACGAATCCACCGGGGAGCTGTTTTTT
CASSLDPGAYESTGELFF
>TRBJ1-1|NA|TRBV18|NA
TGTGCCAGCTCCGAACAGATAAAGAGATTCATGAACACTGAAGCTTTCTTT
CASSEQIKRFMNTEAFF
>TRBJ2-3|few|TRBV13|NA
TGTGCCAGCAGCTTAGTGCCAGATTTCACAGATACGCAGTATTTT
CASSLVPDFTDTQYF